Listed here is a single TCR beta chain. The CDR3 consists of 14 residues. Germline loops: CDR1 ENHRY, CDR2 SYGVKD. The V and J ends lost 6 bases and 6 bases, in that order; junction bases with no gene match: 10. The sample belongs to a study of blood T cell repertoires in COVID-19. Turning to the study itself: The analysed material was cDNA or gDNA that came from T cells, B-cell-depleted T cells, or PBMCs.

Original processing methods: Reference gene primer amplification gave nucleated cell count estimates. Clones were read by immunoSEQ multiplex PCR, and TCRdb kept only the in-frame ones, dropping some. V, J and clone size derive from that table, while D and trimming were established from the DNA sequence. The sample shows around 170,000 clones, roughly four fifths of them seen only once. Followed longitudinally, the Seattle patients had been enrolled during active infection. Sequencing was done on a sample of peripheral blood. This receptor was taken from a woman aged 70-85 years with COVID-19, enrolled during active disease. The V gene is TRBV10-3, the J gene TRBJ2-7, with 8 bases lining up with TRBD1. CDR3 protein: CAIRAGTGISEQYF. In DNA, the CDR3 is TGTGCCATCAGAGCCGGGACAGGCATCTCCGAGCAGTACTTC.